These T cell receptor beta chains were read from a single sample in a study of T cells in Graves' hyperthyroidism and ophthalmopathy. TCRdb ran MiXCR on the multiplex PCR reads and lists one entry per CDR3 protein. The table includes 300,000 to 450,000 distinct CDR3 sequences, 15% detected once. The sample comprised blood. The origin of the receptors is a woman in her twenties or thirties with Graves' hyperthyroidism. Each CDR3 is given without its conserved first and last residue. D genes are given only for firm matches.

CDR3	V	J	D
ATSDLTDYQETQY	TRBV24-1	TRBJ2-5	-
SVAETGGSPLH	TRBV29-1	TRBJ1-6	TRBD1
SARDRSGISEQY	TRBV20-1	TRBJ2-7	TRBD2
ASSLPRSGIASTDTQY	TRBV7-9	TRBJ2-3	TRBD2
ASSQDQARRHSPLH	TRBV3-1	TRBJ1-6	-
AISVPGQETQY	TRBV10-3	TRBJ2-5	-
ASSQEGEGSYNEQF	TRBV3-1	TRBJ2-1	TRBD2
ASSSLMGVANEKLF	TRBV28	TRBJ1-4	-
ASSLRGGRGYT	TRBV27	TRBJ1-2	-
ASTFRGEFLEETQY	TRBV11-1	TRBJ2-5	TRBD2
ASSQDRKARTYEQY	TRBV4-1	TRBJ2-7	-
ASSLVGDDDTEAF	TRBV28	TRBJ1-1	-
AWSVYNEQF	TRBV30	TRBJ2-1	-
ASSLGRTSGRPESTDTQY	TRBV11-3	TRBJ2-3	TRBD2
ARPGTKQY	TRBV6-1	TRBJ2-7	-
SARTGGVMVGSYEQY	TRBV20-1	TRBJ2-7	TRBD1
SARQGGGSRNEKLF	TRBV20-1	TRBJ1-4	-
ATSEPTFYSYEQY	TRBV24-1	TRBJ2-7	-
ASREMARGGNSPLH	TRBV19	TRBJ1-6	-
ASRPSSIGNSPLH	TRBV27	TRBJ1-6	-
ASSLSRGGGYSYEQY	TRBV27	TRBJ2-7	-
ASSLAGGQRTDTQY	TRBV5-1	TRBJ2-3	-
ATSDLGGAGGSYNEQF	TRBV24-1	TRBJ2-1	TRBD2
ASTHLDSPLH	TRBV6-1	TRBJ1-6	-
AADGNTDTQY	TRBV28	TRBJ2-3	-
ASTLMTETGNTIY	TRBV19	TRBJ1-3	-
ASSRTQNEQF	TRBV11-2	TRBJ2-1	-
SARGEGPDTQY	TRBV20-1	TRBJ2-3	-
ASRQGGGASYNEQF	TRBV28	TRBJ2-1	-
ASQSWGSYNEQF	TRBV28	TRBJ2-1	-
ASSLVAGGGGELF	TRBV28	TRBJ2-2	TRBD2
ASSDRSSYNEQF	TRBV25-1	TRBJ2-1	-
ASSEEGELF	TRBV28	TRBJ2-2	-
ASSQVAHRTY	TRBV14	TRBJ2-5	-